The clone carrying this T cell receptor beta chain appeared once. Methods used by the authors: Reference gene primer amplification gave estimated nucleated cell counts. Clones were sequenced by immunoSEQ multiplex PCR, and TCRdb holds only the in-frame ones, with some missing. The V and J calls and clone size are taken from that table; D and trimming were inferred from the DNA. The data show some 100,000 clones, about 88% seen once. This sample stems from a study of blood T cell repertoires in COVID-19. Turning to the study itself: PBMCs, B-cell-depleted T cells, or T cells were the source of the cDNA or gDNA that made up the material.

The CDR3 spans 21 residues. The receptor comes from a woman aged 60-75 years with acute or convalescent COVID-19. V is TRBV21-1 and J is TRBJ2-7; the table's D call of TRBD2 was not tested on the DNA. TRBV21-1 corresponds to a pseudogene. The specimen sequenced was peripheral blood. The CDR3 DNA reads TGTGCCGGGGGCCACAGAGGACAGGGTGGTAGCGGGGGGCCTGGATCCTACGAGCAGTACTTC. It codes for CAGGHRGQGGSGGPGSYEQYF.